A selection of T cell receptor beta chains follows, all from one sample in a study of T cells in localized non-small cell lung cancer. Profiling relied on immunoSEQ multiplex PCR, and the TCRdb table lists in-frame clones only, not all of them. The data show 1,500 to 2,000 clones, 15% to 20% seen once. The sequencing here drew on normal lung tissue next to the tumor, taken before any cancer treatment. These receptor sequences come from a female donor over 55 with stage I lung adenocarcinoma. Both conserved end residues are part of each CDR3. The D gene is left open where the match is weak. Rows give clone size only sometimes, using once, few, many, or a class for an expanded clone.

j_call	clone_size	v_call	d_call	cdr3_aa	cdr3_nt
TRBJ1-2	medium-sized	TRBV11-3	.	CASSLVEQNYGYTF	TGTGCCAGCAGCTTAGTAGAACAGAACTATGGCTACACCTTC
TRBJ1-3	few	TRBV11-3	.	CASSPYTSSGNTIYF	TGTGCCAGCAGCCCGTATACCAGCTCTGGAAACACCATATATTTT
TRBJ1-3	few	TRBV29-1	.	CSVEVGVGNTIYF	TGCAGCGTTGAAGTTGGGGTAGGAAACACCATATATTTT
TRBJ1-5	.	TRBV19	.	CASSIRVGGQPQHF	TGTGCCAGTAGTATCAGGGTAGGCGGTCAGCCCCAGCATTTT
TRBJ2-1	medium-sized	TRBV11-3	.	CASSSGGTANYNEQFF	TGTGCCAGCAGCTCAGGGGGGACAGCTAACTACAATGAGCAGTTCTTC
TRBJ1-1	few	TRBV30	.	CAYERNTEAFF	TGTGCCTACGAGCGGAACACTGAAGCTTTCTTT
TRBJ2-4	.	TRBV6-8	TRBD2	CASSRSSGGAGLAKNIQYF	TGTGCCAGCAGTCGATCTAGCGGGGGGGCTGGCTTAGCCAAAAACATTCAGTACTTC
TRBJ2-1	.	TRBV18	.	CASSHPTGVPDEQFF	TGTGCCAGCTCACACCCCACGGGGGTGCCAGATGAGCAGTTCTTC
TRBJ1-1	few	TRBV9	.	CASNQGYTEAFF	TGTGCCAGCAACCAGGGGTACACTGAAGCTTTCTTT
TRBJ1-2	.	TRBV12-5	TRBD1	CASGLASGTGGRGYTF	TGTGCTAGTGGTTTGGCCTCCGGGACAGGGGGTCGGGGCTACACCTTC
TRBJ2-7	.	TRBV14	TRBD1	CASSQGQGNWDEQYF	TGTGCCAGCAGCCAAGGACAGGGGAATTGGGATGAGCAGTACTTC
TRBJ1-4	.	TRBV6-8	TRBD1	CASYGQGGNEKLFF	TGTGCCAGTTATGGACAGGGGGGGAATGAAAAACTGTTTTTT
TRBJ1-1	few	TRBV11-3	.	CASSDNKGTMNTEAFF	TGTGCCAGCAGCGACAATAAGGGGACCATGAACACTGAAGCTTTCTTT
TRBJ2-2	medium-sized	TRBV7-2	.	CASSLGFTGELFF	TGTGCCAGCAGCTTAGGTTTCACCGGGGAGCTGTTTTTT
TRBJ2-7	few	TRBV6-1	.	CASSEATGARKGREQYF	TGTGCCAGCAGTGAAGCCACAGGGGCTCGGAAAGGGAGGGAGCAGTACTTC
TRBJ2-1	.	TRBV19	.	CASSIIGSSNEQFF	TGTGCCAGTAGTATAATAGGGTCCAGCAATGAGCAGTTCTTC
TRBJ2-1	.	TRBV29-1	TRBD2	CSVGGSGVGSYNEQFF	TGCAGCGTTGGAGGTAGCGGGGTAGGTTCCTACAATGAGCAGTTCTTC
TRBJ1-2	few	TRBV6-8	.	CASSYSYTNYGYTF	TGTGCCAGCAGTTACAGTTATACTAACTATGGCTACACCTTC
TRBJ2-5	once	TRBV5-1	TRBD2	CASKDLAGGTGETQYF	TGCGCCAGCAAGGATCTAGCGGGGGGGACCGGGGAGACCCAGTACTTC
TRBJ1-6	few	TRBV11-3	.	CASSLVSNNSPLHF	TGTGCCAGCAGCTTGGTCAGTAATAATTCACCCCTCCACTTT
TRBJ1-1	medium-sized	TRBV11-3	.	CASSLEWIETEAFF	TGTGCCAGCAGCTTGGAATGGATAGAGACTGAAGCTTTCTTT
TRBJ2-1	large	TRBV9	TRBD2	CASSPSGTAYNEQFF	TGTGCCAGCAGCCCAAGCGGGACTGCTTACAATGAGCAGTTCTTC
TRBJ2-2	.	TRBV29-1	.	CSVEGVRQSGELFF	TGCAGCGTTGAAGGGGTTAGACAGTCCGGGGAGCTGTTTTTT